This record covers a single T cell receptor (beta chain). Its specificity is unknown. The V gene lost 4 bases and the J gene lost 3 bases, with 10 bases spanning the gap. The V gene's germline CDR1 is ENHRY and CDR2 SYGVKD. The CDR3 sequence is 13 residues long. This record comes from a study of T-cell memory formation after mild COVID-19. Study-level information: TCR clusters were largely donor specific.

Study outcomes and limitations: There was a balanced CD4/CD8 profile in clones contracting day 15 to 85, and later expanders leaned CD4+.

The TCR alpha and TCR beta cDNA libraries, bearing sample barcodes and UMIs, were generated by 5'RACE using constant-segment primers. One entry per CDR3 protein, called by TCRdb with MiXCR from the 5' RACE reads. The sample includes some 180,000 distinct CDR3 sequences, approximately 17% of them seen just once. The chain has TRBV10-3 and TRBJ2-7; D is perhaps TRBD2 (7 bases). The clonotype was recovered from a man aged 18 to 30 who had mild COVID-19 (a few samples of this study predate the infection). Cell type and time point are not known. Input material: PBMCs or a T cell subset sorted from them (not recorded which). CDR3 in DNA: TGTGCCATCAGTGTGGGGGGGCACTACGAGCAGTACGTC. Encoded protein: CAISVGGHYEQYV.